Following are 10 T cell receptor beta chains from one sample sequenced in a study of cytomegalovirus exposure and HLA in healthy donors. Both 60 Vbeta primers and 13 Jbeta primers went into the PCR. Profiling relied on immunoSEQ multiplex PCR, and the TCRdb table lists in-frame clones only, not all of them. The sample has 75,000 to 100,000 clones; approximately 79% are singletons. Sample: PBMCs. Every receptor here comes from a male donor in good health and CMV-seronegative.

The chain couples TRBV5-6 to TRBJ1-3, with D perhaps TRBD1 (5 bases). The germline gives CDR1 SGHDT, CDR2 YYEEEE. V was trimmed by 0 bases and J by 4 bases, leaving 20 bases between them. There are 18 residues in the CDR3. The CDR3 loop is CASSLAGFRRVWGNTIYF. CDR3 DNA: TGTGCCAGCAGCTTGGCTGGGTTCCGCAGGGTGTGGGGAAACACCATATATTTT.

A single count supports this clone. The genes are TRBV7-2 and TRBJ2-2, with 7 bases that match TRBD1. After removal of 1 base from V and 1 base from J, the junction contained 6 bases not matched to a gene. Per the germline V gene, CDR1 is SGHTA and CDR2 is FQGNSA. There are 17 residues in the CDR3. CDR3 region: CASSLVPGTENTGELFF. The CDR3 DNA reads as TGTGCCAGCAGCTTAGTCCCCGGGACAGAGAACACCGGGGAGCTGTTTTTT.

V is TRBV7-7 and J is TRBJ2-1; 12 nucleotides agree with TRBD2. V lost 5 bases and J lost 1; bases outside the gene matches: 9. Germline assignment: CDR1 SSHAT and CDR2 FNYEAQ (reference sequence). The CDR3 consists of 18 residues. The CDR3 DNA is TGTGCCAGCAGCCCTGCAGTGGGGACTAGCGGGTCCTACAATGAGCAGTTCTTC. This encodes CASSPAVGTSGSYNEQFF.

This chain links TRBV7-8 with TRBJ1-1, with D perhaps TRBD1 (6 bases). Trimming left V 5 bases short and J 12 bases short, with 16 bases between. The CDR3 extends over 12 amino acids. Germline V gene sequence: CDR1 SGHVS, CDR2 FQNEAQ. CDR3: CASSGTFQETFF. The CDR3 bases are TGTGCCAGCAGCGGGACATTCCAAGAGACTTTCTTT.

This clone was observed a single time. The chain carries TRBV30 and TRBJ2-5; tentatively, D is TRBD2 (6 bases). The DNA end favors TRBJ2-7, so the J call may be wrong. CDR3 length equals 12 residues. Per the germline V gene, CDR1 is GTSNPN and CDR2 is SVGIG (reference sequence). CDR3 in DNA: TGTGCCTGCAACCGGGAGACCTACGAGCAGTACTTC. It translates to CACNRETYEQYF.

The chain combines TRBV19 with TRBJ2-1; no reliable D call. The CDR3 consists of 15 residues. V was cut by 5 bases and J by 4 bases, with 15 bases left in between. Germline CDR1 is LNHDA and CDR2 is SQIVND (reference sequence). The CDR3 reads CASSAPQIQYNEQFF. CDR3 nucleotide sequence: TGTGCCAGTAGTGCCCCGCAGATCCAGTACAATGAGCAGTTCTTC.

The chain recombines TRBV5-5 with TRBJ1-2; 9 bases fit TRBD1. Trimming cost V 6 bases and J 8 bases; bases outside gene matches: 8. CDR3 size: 13 residues. CDR1 is SGHKS and CDR2 is YYEKEE in the germline V gene (reference sequence). The CDR3 region has the DNA TGTGCCAGCATCCTGACAGGGGGGTTGGGCTACACCTTC. This encodes CASILTGGLGYTF.

This clone was detected only a few times. The V and J genes are TRBV28 and TRBJ1-4; TRBD1 agrees at 8 bases. The length of the CDR3 is 15 residues. Looked up from germline, CDR1 is MDHEN and CDR2 is SYDVKM. V was clipped by 2 bases and J by 5 bases; unmatched bases: 4. CDR3 sequence reads: CASSLPGQENEKLFF. CDR3 nucleotide sequence: TGTGCCAGCAGTTTACCGGGACAGGAGAATGAAAAACTGTTTTTT.

The chain carries TRBV30 and TRBJ1-2, with 10 bases matching TRBD1. CDR1 is GTSNPN, CDR2 SVGIG, per germline (reference sequence). V dropped 1 base and J dropped 4; count of bases not matched to a gene: 9. The CDR3 extends over 16 amino acids. The CDR3 DNA follows: TGTGCCTGGAGTGAGGGACAGGGGCGCGTTGCCTATGGCTACACCTTC. It encodes CAWSEGQGRVAYGYTF.

The chain links TRBV5-1 to TRBJ2-2; 12 nucleotides line up with TRBD2. The CDR3 covers 14 residues. V shed 9 bases, J shed 7 bases, and the junction held 7 bases outside the gene matches. Germline assignment: CDR1 SGHRS and CDR2 YFSETQ. The CDR3 DNA reads as TGCGCCACAGGACTAGCGGGATTGGGCGGGGAGCTGTTTTTT. Protein product: CATGLAGLGGELFF.